The 14 T cell receptor beta chains reported below all come from one sample, sequenced in a study of beta chain features in type 1 diabetes. Study-level results: Moderate yet significant TCRB CDR3 shortening was seen in Type 1 diabetes patients in all four CD4+ subsets.

Expressed TCRB transcripts were sequenced because the entire RNA isolate underwent reverse transcription. Only in-frame clones appear in the TCRdb table, and some are missing; sequencing was by immunoSEQ multiplex PCR. The sample lists around 180,000 clones; less than 10% were seen once. No cognate antigen is known for these TCRs. Material: central memory CD4+ T cells from blood. The receptors here all came from a man between 18 and 35 years old with type 1 diabetes.

This clone was picked up a small number of times. V usage is TRBV18 and J usage is TRBJ2-5; TRBD1 matches at 8 bases. The junction had 5 bases not matched to a gene; V was cut back by 1 base and J by 1 base. Per the germline V gene, CDR1 is KGHSH and CDR2 is LQKENI. CDR3 length equals 16 residues. The CDR3 sequence is CASSPRLTGGQETQYF. Written as DNA, the CDR3 is TGTGCCAGCTCACCACGGCTAACAGGGGGCCAAGAGACCCAGTACTTC.

This clone turned up a few times. V usage is TRBV5-1 and J usage is TRBJ2-7; TRBD2 is a possible D gene (5 bases). V was shortened by 3 bases and J by 0 bases, with 13 bases between the two germline ends. This CDR3 is built from 15 residues. Germline V CDR1 and CDR2: SGHRS, YFSETQ. CDR3 amino acids: CASSSNPGYSYEQYF. For the CDR3, the DNA is TGCGCCAGCAGCTCCAACCCGGGATACTCCTACGAGCAGTACTTC.

The chain employs TRBV19 and TRBJ1-1; a weak D match, TRBD1 (6 bases). V lost 6 bases and J 7 bases, leaving 21 bases between the germline ends. This CDR3 is 15 amino acids long. Germline-derived CDR1 and CDR2 are LNHDA and SQIVND (reference sequence). CDR3 residues: CASSGWGRGHGEAFF. In DNA form, the CDR3 reads TGTGCCAGTAGCGGTTGGGGGCGGGGGCACGGTGAAGCTTTCTTT.

This clone was recorded many times. The chain combines TRBV5-6 with TRBJ2-1, with D perhaps matching TRBD2 (5 bases). The germline V gene encodes CDR1 SGHDT and CDR2 YYEEEE. The CDR3 has 15 amino acids. The ends were cut back, 3 bases at V and 4 bases at J, with 14 bases in the middle. The CDR3 coding sequence is TGTGCCAGCAGCTCCCCGAGCGGAACGTACAATGAGCAGTTCTTC. Translating gives CASSSPSGTYNEQFF.

This clone was observed a handful of times. The rearrangement joins TRBV5-5 to TRBJ2-1; TRBD1 matches at 8 bases. The V segment lost 0 bases and the J segment 3 bases; nucleotides outside the gene matches: 5. CDR1 SGHKS and CDR2 YYEKEE come from the germline V gene (reference sequence). The CDR3 covers 16 residues. CDR3 loop: CASSLEGTGYYNEQFF. The CDR3 bases are TGTGCCAGCAGCTTGGAAGGGACAGGATACTACAATGAGCAGTTCTTC.

This clone was observed a few times. V gene TRBV18 combines with J gene TRBJ1-3, with no clear D. This CDR3 comprises 16 residues. V lost 3 bases and J lost 2, with 14 bases in between. Germline V lookup: CDR1 KGHSH, CDR2 LQKENI. In DNA, the CDR3 is TGTGCCAGCTCACCGTCAAGCGTCTCTGCTGGAAACACCATATATTTT. Translated, it gives CASSPSSVSAGNTIYF. Combining the CDR3 with reference TRBV18 and TRBJ1-3 gives the whole variable domain NAGVMQNPRHLVRRRGQEARLRCSPMKGHSHVYWYRQLPEEGLKFMVYLQKENIIDESGMPKERFSAEFPKEGPSILRIQQVVRGDSAAYFCASSPSSVSAGNTIYFGEGSWLTVV.

The chain employs TRBV28 and TRBJ2-5; D is perhaps TRBD1 (7 bases). The DNA end is a closer match to TRBJ2-7, so the J assignment may be wrong. The CDR3 is made up of 15 amino acids. From germline, CDR1 is MDHEN and CDR2 SYDVKM. The chain's CDR3 is CASSPGGQSSYEQYF. CDR3 coding DNA: TGTGCCAGCAGTCCCGGGGGACAGAGCTCCTACGAGCAGTACTTC.

This clone was observed a few times. The rearrangement links TRBV27 to TRBJ2-5; D gene uncertain. The CDR3 is made up of 13 amino acids. V lost 5 bases and J lost 0, with 7 bases in between. Germline CDR1 is MNHEY and CDR2 is SMNVEV (reference sequence). CDR3 region: CASSALYQETQYF. In nucleotides, the CDR3 is TGTGCCAGCAGTGCGTTGTACCAAGAGACCCAGTACTTC.

This clone occurred many times. This chain connects TRBV30 to TRBJ2-4; 9 nucleotides match TRBD1. Germline CDR1 reads GTSNPN; CDR2 reads SVGIG (reference sequence). The CDR3 has 14 residues. J was trimmed by 10 bases and V by 3 bases; bases with no gene match: 10. The CDR3 nucleotides are TGTGCCTGGAGCGCCCCGGACAGGGGAGGAATTCAGTACTTC. Translated: CAWSAPDRGGIQYF.

The table lists this clone with a few counts. V is TRBV30 and J is TRBJ1-3, with D possibly being TRBD1 (5 bases). This CDR3 has 13 amino acids. Germline V gene lookup returns CDR1 GTSNPN and CDR2 SVGIG (reference sequence). V was trimmed by 4 bases and J by 2 bases, leaving 9 bases between them. The CDR3 protein is CAWKRGAGNTIYF. The CDR3 DNA reads TGTGCCTGGAAGCGGGGGGCTGGAAACACCATATATTTT. Supplemented by reference TRBV30 and TRBJ1-3, the full variable domain reads SQTIHQWPATLVQPVGSPLSLECTVEGTSNPNLYWYRQAAGRGLQLLFYSVGIGQISSEVPQNLSASRPQDRQFILSSKKLLLSDSGFYLCAWKRGAGNTIYFGEGSWLTVV.

This clone has just a few counts. The rearrangement links TRBV29-1 to TRBJ1-2, with TRBD1 as a possible D gene (5 bases). The CDR3 is 11 residues long. CDR1 is SQVTM, CDR2 ANQGSEA, per germline. V dropped 8 bases and J dropped 1 base, with 8 bases sitting between them. As DNA, the CDR3 is TGCAGCCAACAGGATAACTATGGCTACACCTTC. It yields the protein CSQQDNYGYTF.

This clone was found a few times. The chain links TRBV5-6 to TRBJ1-2; 7 nucleotides align to TRBD1. Germline V gene sequence: CDR1 SGHDT, CDR2 YYEEEE. The V gene end was trimmed by 3 bases and the J gene end by 4 bases; junction bases not matched to a gene: 9. The CDR3 consists of 15 residues. The CDR3 nucleotides read TGTGCCAGCAGCTCGCCGGGACAGACAATCTATGGCTACACCTTC. Translating it yields CASSSPGQTIYGYTF.

The chain combines TRBV28 with TRBJ1-2; perhaps TRBD1 as D (6 bases). V lost 10 bases, J lost 2 bases, and 11 bases lay in between. CDR3 length equals 12 residues. Germline values: CDR1 MDHEN, CDR2 SYDVKM. CDR3 nucleotide sequence: TGTGCCACGCAGCAGGGGAACTATGGCTACACCTTC. Its protein product is CATQQGNYGYTF.

In its sample, this clone was seen a few times. The rearrangement uses TRBV18 and TRBJ1-4; the D is unclear. The CDR3 contains 14 residues. Deletions cut 5 bases from V and 0 bases from J, with 7 bases between. Germline V lookup: CDR1 KGHSH, CDR2 LQKENI. CDR3 in amino acids: CASSEKATNEKLFF. CDR3 DNA sequence: TGTGCCAGCTCAGAGAAAGCAACTAATGAAAAACTGTTTTTT.